This TCR beta chain emerged from a study of early T cells in non-severe SARS-CoV-2 infection. V was trimmed by 4 bases and J by 3 bases, leaving 10 bases between them. The germline CDR1 and CDR2 sequences are SGHRS and YFSETQ. The CDR3 length is 14 residues. Individual cDNA molecules were tagged with unique molecular identifiers, the study reported. Via MiXCR, TCRdb re-called the 5' RACE reads, giving one row per CDR3 protein. The table has tens of thousands of distinct CDR3 sequences, around 12% seen once. The sample here was whole blood, taken at baseline. The rearrangement joins TRBV5-1 to TRBJ1-4, with D hard to call. This TCR was recovered from an adult who was a healthcare worker with PCR-confirmed SARS-CoV-2 infection or an uninfected control (not recorded which). The donor label of this sample is uncertain. CDR3 residues: CASSLTSANEKLFF. CDR3 bases: TGCGCCAGCAGCCTAACATCGGCTAATGAAAAACTGTTTTTT. The whole variable domain, filled in from reference TRBV5-1 and TRBJ1-4, reads KAGVTQTPRYLIKTRGQQVTLSCSPISGHRSVSWYQQTPGQGLQFLFEYFSETQRNKGNFPGRFSGRQFSNSRSEMNVSTLELGDSALYLCASSLTSANEKLFFGSGTQLSVL.